Included here is one T cell receptor beta chain sequence, with context. The germline V and J ends were trimmed by 3 bases and 8 bases, with 10 bases remaining between them. Germline V lookup: CDR1 SQVTM, CDR2 ANQGSEA. The CDR3 spans 11 residues. These data come from a study of control samples from healthy donors and cancer patients. Libraries were prepared by immunoSEQ multiplex PCR; TCRdb keeps only in-frame clonotypes and omits some of them. Of about 170,000 clones listed, 91% are singletons. The sequenced sample consisted of blood. This sequence originates from a young woman in good health. This rearrangement joins TRBV29-1 to TRBJ1-1; D is possibly TRBD1 (6 bases). The CDR3 sequence: CSVDKGQEAFF. The CDR3 coding sequence is TGCAGCGTTGACAAGGGACAAGAAGCTTTCTTT.